Given below is one TCR beta chain in context. As yet, its antigen is unknown. TCRdb's copy holds only in-frame clones and misses some; the assay was immunoSEQ multiplex PCR. The data show 250,000 to 350,000 clones, roughly four fifths seen once. TCR beta library input comprised roughly 2 micrograms of genomic DNA from cryopreserved PBMCs. This entry is derived from a study of cytotoxic CD8 clonotypes in ibrutinib-treated CLL. This CDR3 spans 16 amino acids. Germline V gene sequence: CDR1 SGHRS, CDR2 YFSETQ. The trim removed 0 bases at V and 0 bases at J, leaving 4 bases unmatched. Study observations and caveats: The clonality rise at ibrutinib response reflected private clonotype expansion. Baseline levels of clonality went above those of age-matched healthy donors and moved with circulating CD8+ T-cell counts. Clonality rose at ibrutinib response and fell back toward baseline at progression.

The source of this sequence is a human donor with chronic lymphocytic leukemia. The sequencing here drew on PBMCs, taken at disease progression, from a patient treated with ibrutinib. This chain uses TRBV5-1 with TRBJ2-3; 7 positions match TRBD1. In nucleotides, the CDR3 is TGCGCCAGCAGCTTGGTACCGACAGGGAGCACAGATACGCAGTATTTT. The encoded protein is CASSLVPTGSTDTQYF.